This TCR beta chain was captured by sequencing in a study of shared clonotypes between healthy human individuals. Study as a whole: Researchers assigned three CD4 naive, three CD4 memory, two CD8 naive and one CD8 memory plate to each donor.

The study's findings and limits: Unshared clonotypes carried lower generation probabilities than those common to all four donors.

About this clone: What it binds is not known.

Only in-frame clones appear in the TCRdb table, and some are missing; sequencing was by immunoSEQ multiplex PCR. Of approximately 1,000,000 clones in the sample, around 82% were seen once. The length of the CDR3 is 16 residues. Unmatched junction bases numbered 6, after V lost 0 bases and J lost 4 bases. Germline-derived CDR1 and CDR2 are SGHRS and YFSETQ. The V and J genes are TRBV5-1 and TRBJ2-3, with TRBD2 matching 9 bases. Material for sequencing was memory CD4+ T cells from PBMCs. Subset meaning: CD45RA-negative fraction. The clonotype was recovered from a man aged 18 to 35 in good health. Some clones in this sample may be carry-over from other donors' samples. The CDR3 nucleotides are TGCGCCAGCAGCTTGGTCAGCGGGAGGTTCGCAGATACGCAGTATTTT. Protein sequence: CASSLVSGRFADTQYF.